This T cell receptor (beta chain) originates from a study of vaccination and CD4 T cells after COVID-19. At the level of the study: Participants were given two doses of BNT162b2 or mRNA-1273 vaccine. Between diagnosis and the drawing of post-COVID samples lay a median roughly 91 days (range 35 to 161).

Regarding the study as a whole: Among those convalescent, a median around 89% of reactive clones emerged solely post-vaccination.

V was pared by 8 bases and J by 6 bases, with 10 bases between. Per the germline V gene, CDR1 is LNHDA and CDR2 is SQIVND (reference sequence). The CDR3 extends over 12 amino acids. Treatment of the sample: approximately 10-day PBMC culture with coronavirus spike peptide pools or control peptides (ViraFEST assay). Sequence data for DNA of cultured CD4+ T cells were generated by the Oncomine TCR Beta short-read assay. TCRdb independently ran MiXCR on the PCR reads; one entry per CDR3 protein. The sample holds around 20,000 distinct CDR3 sequences, roughly 37% seen once. Note on this clonotype: As yet, its antigen is unknown.

This TCR derives from a human donor who received a COVID-19 vaccine. Material: CD4+ T cells from blood, cultured in vitro, obtained before SARS-CoV-2 vaccination. The chain combines TRBV19 with TRBJ2-2; D perhaps matches TRBD2 (5 bases). The CDR3 region has the DNA TGTGCCAGTTTCGAGGGAGCCGGGGAGCTGTTTTTT. This encodes CASFEGAGELFF.